A selection of T cell receptor beta chains follows, all from one sample in a study of cytomegalovirus exposure and HLA in healthy donors. This table comes from immunoSEQ multiplex PCR, and its TCRdb copy is limited to in-frame clones, with some not included. This sample contains about 130,000 clones. The source material was PBMCs. The source is a middle-aged woman in good health and CMV-seropositive. Each CDR3 is given without its conserved first and last residue. The D gene is left open where the match is weak.

j_gene | d_gene | v_gene | CDR3aa
TRBJ2-7 | TRBD2 | TRBV19 | ASSETSVYEQY
TRBJ2-4 | NA | TRBV13 | ASSAGSGAKNIQY
TRBJ2-1 | TRBD2 | TRBV10-1 | ASMPSGSSYNEQF
TRBJ1-2 | NA | TRBV5-6 | ASSLSHKGYGYT
TRBJ2-1 | NA | TRBV5-1 | ASSNLWAQMENEQF
TRBJ2-5 | TRBD1 | TRBV28 | ASCWTGAQRIETQY
TRBJ2-5 | NA | TRBV6-1 | ASSEMGAETQY
TRBJ2-6 | TRBD2 | TRBV7-8 | ASSFSGRVGANVLT
TRBJ2-7 | TRBD1 | TRBV5-4 | ASSLVGTGPYEQY
TRBJ2-7 | NA | TRBV5-6 | ASSPAGRYEQY
TRBJ1-2 | TRBD1 | TRBV19 | ASTAGTGGFGYT
TRBJ2-1 | TRBD1 | TRBV29-1 | SVEAGQGGDEQF
TRBJ2-1 | TRBD1 | TRBV6-5 | ASRNNRGRDEQF
TRBJ2-5 | NA | TRBV28 | ASSSLRETQY
TRBJ2-3 | TRBD2 | TRBV28 | ASSLPSGADTQY
TRBJ1-4 | TRBD1 | TRBV4-3 | ASSQNLGQGNEKLF
NA | TRBD2 | TRBV28 | ASRRGLAESEQY
TRBJ1-4 | TRBD1 | TRBV6-6 | ASSPSTGARGEKLF
TRBJ1-2 | TRBD1 | TRBV19 | ASSILSGTAYGYT